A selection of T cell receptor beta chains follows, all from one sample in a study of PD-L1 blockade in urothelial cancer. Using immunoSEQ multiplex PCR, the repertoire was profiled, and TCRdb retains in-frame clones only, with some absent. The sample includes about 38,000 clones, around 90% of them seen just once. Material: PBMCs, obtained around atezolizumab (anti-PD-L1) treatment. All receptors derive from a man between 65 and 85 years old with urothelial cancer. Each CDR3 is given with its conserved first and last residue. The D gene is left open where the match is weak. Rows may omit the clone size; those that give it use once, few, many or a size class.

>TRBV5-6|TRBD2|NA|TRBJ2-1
TGTGCCAGCAGCTTCGGTGGGACTAGCGGGCTAACCAGGGGTAATGAGCAGTTCTTC
CASSFGGTSGLTRGNEQFF
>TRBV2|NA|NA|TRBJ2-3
TGTGCCAGCAGAGACGGGTGGAGTAGCACAGATACGCAGTATTTT
CASRDGWSSTDTQYF
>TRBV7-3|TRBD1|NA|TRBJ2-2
TGTGCCAGCAGCTTGACAGGGGGCGAGGTGGAGCTGTTTTTT
CASSLTGGEVELFF
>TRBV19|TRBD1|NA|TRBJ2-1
TGTGCCAGTACTGGACAGGGGGCAATTTACAATGAGCAGTTCTTC
CASTGQGAIYNEQFF
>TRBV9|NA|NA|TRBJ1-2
TGTGCCAGCAGCGCCGGGGAGGGCCCGAACTATGGCTACACCTTC
CASSAGEGPNYGYTF
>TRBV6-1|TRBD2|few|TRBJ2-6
TGTGCCGGCACGGGGGGAGGATCTGGGGCCAACGTCCTGACTTTC
CAGTGGGSGANVLTF
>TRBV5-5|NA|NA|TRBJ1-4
TGTGCCAGCAGCTTGTTCCGAGGGAACATCAATGAAAAACTGTTTTTT
CASSLFRGNINEKLFF
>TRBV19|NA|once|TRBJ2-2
TGTGCCAGTAAATCTGGGCAGAGGAACACCGGGGAGCTGTTTTTT
CASKSGQRNTGELFF
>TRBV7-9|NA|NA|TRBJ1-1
TGTGCCAGCAGCTTAGGTTTCGGGGAATGGACTGAAGCTTTCTTT
CASSLGFGEWTEAFF
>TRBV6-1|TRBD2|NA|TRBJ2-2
TGTGCCAGCAGTGAACTTAGCGGGAGTCCCGGGGAGCTGTTTTTT
CASSELSGSPGELFF
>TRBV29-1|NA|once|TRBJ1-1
TGCAGCGTTGAAGGCGAGAAGCTCGAAGCTTTCTTT
CSVEGEKLEAFF
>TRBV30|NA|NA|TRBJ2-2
TGTGCCTGGAGAGGCACGGGTAACACCGGGGAGCTGTTTTTT
CAWRGTGNTGELFF
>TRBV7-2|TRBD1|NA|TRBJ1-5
TGTGCCAGCAGCCCAAGAGGGCCGACAGGGGGAAATCAGCCCCAGCATTTT
CASSPRGPTGGNQPQHF
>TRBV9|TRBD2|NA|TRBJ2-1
TGTGCCAGCAGCGTCGATCAGCGGGAGCCGCACAATGAGCAGTTCTTC
CASSVDQREPHNEQFF
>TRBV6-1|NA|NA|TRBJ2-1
TGTGCCAGCAGTGAAGGCCTACCTAGCGCGCAGTTCTTC
CASSEGLPSAQFF
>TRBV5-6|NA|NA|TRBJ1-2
TGTGCCAGCAGCTTAACAGGGATCGATGGCTACACCTTC
CASSLTGIDGYTF
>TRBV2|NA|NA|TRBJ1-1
TGTGCCAGCAGCCCACAGAGAAATGAAGCTTTCTTT
CASSPQRNEAFF
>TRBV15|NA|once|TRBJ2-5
TGTGCCACCAGCAGGGACTTCCAAGAGACCCAGTACTTC
CATSRDFQETQYF
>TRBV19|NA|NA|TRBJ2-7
TGTGCCAGTAGTTGGAGCGGGCACGGCGAGCAGTACTTC
CASSWSGHGEQYF
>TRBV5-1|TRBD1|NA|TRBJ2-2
TGCGCCAGCAGCAATGACAGGGACACCGGGGAGCTGTTTTTT
CASSNDRDTGELFF
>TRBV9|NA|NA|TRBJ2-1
TGTGCCAGCAGCCCGCTAGGTGGCTCCTACAATGAGCAGTTCTTC
CASSPLGGSYNEQFF
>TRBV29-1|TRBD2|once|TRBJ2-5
TGCAGCGTGGGGGGGCTAGCGGGAGAAGTAGAGACCCAGTACTTC
CSVGGLAGEVETQYF
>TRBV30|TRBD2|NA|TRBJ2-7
TGTGCCTGGAGGCCTCTAGCGGGGTTGTCCTCCTACGAGCAGTACTTC
CAWRPLAGLSSYEQYF
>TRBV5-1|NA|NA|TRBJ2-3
TGCGCCAGCAGCTTGGCCGAGGGCCTCACAGATACGCAGTATTTT
CASSLAEGLTDTQYF
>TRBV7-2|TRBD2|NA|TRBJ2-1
TGTGCCAGCAGCTACGGGGGAGGGGCCTACAATGAGCAGTTCTTC
CASSYGGGAYNEQFF
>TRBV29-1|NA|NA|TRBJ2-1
TGCAGCGTCAACACGTACAATGAGCAGTTCTTC
CSVNTYNEQFF
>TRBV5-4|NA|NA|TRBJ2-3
TGTGCCAGCAGCCCACACACAGATACGCAGTATTTT
CASSPHTDTQYF